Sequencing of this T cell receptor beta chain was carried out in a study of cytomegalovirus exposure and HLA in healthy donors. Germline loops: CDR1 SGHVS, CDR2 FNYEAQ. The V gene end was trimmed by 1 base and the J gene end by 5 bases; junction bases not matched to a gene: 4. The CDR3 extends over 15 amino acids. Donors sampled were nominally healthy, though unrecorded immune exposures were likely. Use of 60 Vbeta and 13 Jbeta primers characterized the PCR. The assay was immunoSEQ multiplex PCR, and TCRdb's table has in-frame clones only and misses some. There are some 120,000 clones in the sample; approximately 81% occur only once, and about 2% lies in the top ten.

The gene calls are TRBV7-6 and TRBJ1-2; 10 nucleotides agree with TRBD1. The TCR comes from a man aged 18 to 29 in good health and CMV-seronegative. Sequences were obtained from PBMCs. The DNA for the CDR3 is TGTGCCAGCAGCTTAGGGACAGGGGGGGATTATGGCTACACCTTC. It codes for CASSLGTGGDYGYTF.